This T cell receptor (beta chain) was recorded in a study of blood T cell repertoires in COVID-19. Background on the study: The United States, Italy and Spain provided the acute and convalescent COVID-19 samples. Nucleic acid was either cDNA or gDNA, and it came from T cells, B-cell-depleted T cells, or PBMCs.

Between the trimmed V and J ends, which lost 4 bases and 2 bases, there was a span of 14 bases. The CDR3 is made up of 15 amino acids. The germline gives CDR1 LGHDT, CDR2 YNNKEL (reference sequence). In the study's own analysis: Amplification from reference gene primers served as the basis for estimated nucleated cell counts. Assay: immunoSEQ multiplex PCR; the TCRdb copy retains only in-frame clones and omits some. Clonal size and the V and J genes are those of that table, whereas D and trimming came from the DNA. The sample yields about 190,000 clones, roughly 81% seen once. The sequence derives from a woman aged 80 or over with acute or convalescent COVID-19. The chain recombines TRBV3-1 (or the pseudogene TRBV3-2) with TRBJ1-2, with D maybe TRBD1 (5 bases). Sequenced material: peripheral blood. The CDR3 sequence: CASSLRAGENYGYTF. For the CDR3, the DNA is TGTGCCAGCAGCCTTAGGGCGGGGGAAAACTATGGCTACACCTTC.